This TCR beta chain was profiled in a study of blood T cell repertoires in COVID-19. Study overall: T cells, B-cell-depleted T cells, or PBMCs provided the cDNA or gDNA that served as material.

Germline CDR1 is SGDLS and CDR2 is YYNGEE. The V segment lost 3 bases and the J segment 3 bases; nucleotides outside the gene matches: 6. There are 17 residues in the CDR3. Here immunoSEQ multiplex PCR was the method, and the copy in TCRdb shows in-frame clones only, minus some. The sample lists about 200,000 clones, 70% to 90% occurring once. The sequence came from a man aged 60 to 75 with active or convalescent COVID-19. Material: peripheral blood. This chain links TRBV9 with TRBJ2-2; 12 nucleotides match TRBD2. CDR3 in amino acids: CASSAQLAGGYTGELFF. The DNA for the CDR3 is TGTGCCAGCAGCGCCCAGCTAGCGGGGGGGTACACCGGGGAGCTGTTTTTT.